This is a list of T cell receptor beta chains from one sample in a study of lymphopenia after photon versus proton radiotherapy. TCRdb's table, derived via immunoSEQ multiplex PCR, lists solely in-frame clones and lacks some. This table has 45,000 to 65,000 clones, under 95% appearing once. The material sequenced was peripheral blood, taken from a patient treated with photon-based radiotherapy. The receptors come from a woman aged 40 to 49 with cholangiocarcinoma. The CDR3 runs from the conserved cysteine through the conserved F or W. D genes are given only for firm matches. For some rows the clone size is stated as once, few or many, or as a class when expanded; others skip it.

V: TRBV11-2
D: -
J: TRBJ1-1
size: -
CDR3: CASTVGVAGTLNTEAFF
DNA: TGTGCCAGCACCGTAGGGGTCGCGGGAACTCTGAACACTGAAGCTTTCTTT

V: TRBV6-1
D: -
J: TRBJ1-5
size: -
CDR3: CASSAEQGRGNQPQHF
DNA: TGTGCCAGCAGTGCCGAACAGGGAAGGGGCAATCAGCCCCAGCATTTT

V: TRBV4-3
D: -
J: TRBJ2-2
size: -
CDR3: CASSQVGRRSRTGELFF
DNA: TGCGCCAGCAGCCAAGTCGGTAGGAGGAGTCGGACCGGGGAGCTGTTTTTT

V: TRBV10-3
D: -
J: TRBJ2-7
size: -
CDR3: CAISESGIVYEQYF
DNA: TGTGCCATCAGTGAGTCAGGGATAGTCTACGAGCAGTACTTC

V: TRBV7-9
D: TRBD1
J: TRBJ1-1
size: -
CDR3: CASSQTGGTEAFF
DNA: TGTGCCAGCAGCCAAACAGGGGGGACTGAAGCTTTCTTT

V: TRBV7-2
D: TRBD1
J: TRBJ2-5
size: few
CDR3: CASSLAGGTETQYF
DNA: TGTGCCAGCAGCTTAGCAGGGGGCACGGAGACCCAGTACTTC

V: TRBV5-6
D: TRBD1
J: TRBJ1-1
size: -
CDR3: CASSSDRGPSKNTEAFF
DNA: TGTGCCAGCAGCTCGGACAGGGGGCCCTCAAAGAACACTGAAGCTTTCTTT

V: TRBV5-5
D: TRBD1
J: TRBJ2-1
size: -
CDR3: CASATSGTDVYLQFF
DNA: TGTGCCAGCGCCACCTCCGGGACAGACGTTTATTTGCAGTTCTTC

V: TRBV19
D: TRBD2
J: TRBJ2-1
size: -
CDR3: CATQGLASYNEQFF
DNA: TGTGCCACCCAGGGACTAGCGAGTTACAATGAGCAGTTCTTC

V: TRBV9
D: TRBD1
J: TRBJ1-3
size: -
CDR3: CASSAAGGAGNTIYF
DNA: TGTGCCAGCAGCGCTGCAGGGGGCGCCGGAAACACCATATATTTT

V: TRBV12-5
D: -
J: TRBJ2-5
size: once
CDR3: CASGFQETQYF
DNA: TGTGCTAGTGGTTTCCAAGAGACCCAGTACTTC